Presented here are 28 T cell receptor beta chains from one specimen sequenced in a study of blood T cell repertoires in COVID-19. Repertoires were generated with immunoSEQ multiplex PCR, while TCRdb's copy carries only in-frame clones and drops some. Here the sample spans about 160,000 clones, 87% being singletons. The sample comprised peripheral blood. The source is a woman aged 60-70 years who had recovered from COVID-19.

The chain links TRBV2 to TRBJ1-1; D is perhaps TRBD1 (5 bases). Trimming took off 3 bases at V and 5 bases at J, with 10 bases between the two ends. This CDR3 is 13 amino acids long. CDR1 and CDR2 from the germline V gene are SNHLY and FYNNEI. The CDR3 coding sequence is TGTGCCAGCAGTGATTGGGCAGGGACTGAAGCTTTCTTT. Protein sequence: CASSDWAGTEAFF. Looking up the rest from reference TRBV2 and TRBJ1-1 gives the full variable domain: EPEVTQTPSHQVTQMGQEVILRCVPISNHLYFYWYRQILGQKVEFLVSFYNNEISEKSEIFDDQFSVERPDGSNFTLKIRSTKLEDSAMYFCASSDWAGTEAFFGQGTRLTVV.

On this clone: The same CDR3 is also encoded by other DNA sequences in this sample. The chain joins TRBV28 to TRBJ1-1; 7 nucleotides line up with TRBD1. The CDR3 spans 14 residues. Trimming at V came to 6 bases and at J to 2 bases, leaving 6 bases not matched to a gene. The germline CDR1 and CDR2 sequences are MDHEN and SYDVKM. This CDR3 is CASSLGQLNTEAFF. Written as DNA, the CDR3 is TGTGCCAGCAGCCTGGGACAGCTAAACACTGAAGCTTTCTTT.

The chain recombines TRBV7-2 with TRBJ2-5; 13 bases align to TRBD2. CDR1 SGHTA and CDR2 FQGNSA come from the germline V gene. Germline trimming cut 5 bases from V and 0 bases from J; bases unmatched to any gene: 6. CDR3 length: 17 amino acids. Here the CDR3 DNA reads TGTGCCAGCAGCCATGGACTAGCGGGGGCCAACCAAGAGACCCAGTACTTC. Translated: CASSHGLAGANQETQYF.

This clone occurred once. This chain connects TRBV9 to TRBJ2-7; 12 bases agree with TRBD2. The CDR3 is 13 amino acids. Germline CDR1 and CDR2: SGDLS and YYNGEE. With V trimmed by 5 bases and J by 5 bases, 2 bases remained unmatched. The CDR3 bases are TGTGCCAGCAGTCGGACTAGCGGGGACGAGCAGTACTTC. This codes for CASSRTSGDEQYF.

The V gene is TRBV5-5, the J gene TRBJ1-6; weak D call: TRBD1 (5 bases). Germline V gene sequence: CDR1 SGHKS, CDR2 YYEKEE (reference sequence). This CDR3 is built from 15 residues. Trimming shortened V by 2 bases and J by 2 bases, and 8 bases separated the two germline ends. CDR3 nucleotides: TGTGCCAGCAGCTTTCAACAGGCCTATAATTCACCCCTCCACTTT. Translation: CASSFQQAYNSPLHF.

The count of this clone is one. This chain connects TRBV2 to TRBJ1-2, with 8 positions matching TRBD1. The ends lost 6 bases at V and 9 bases at J; junction bases unmatched: 6. The CDR3 is made up of 12 amino acids. Germline V gives CDR1 SNHLY, CDR2 FYNNEI. For the CDR3, the DNA is TGTGCCAGCAGACAGGGGGGAACTAGCTACACCTTC. Translated: CASRQGGTSYTF.

The rearrangement joins TRBV18 to TRBJ1-5; maybe TRBD1 (5 bases). Trimming removed 5 bases at V and 2 bases at J, with 13 bases between. CDR3 size: 15 residues. Germline-derived CDR1 and CDR2 are KGHSH and LQKENI. Here the CDR3 DNA reads TGTGCCAGCTCATTACCGGGGGAGGGCAATCAGCCCCAGCATTTT. It specifies CASSLPGEGNQPQHF.

This rearrangement joins TRBV7-2 to TRBJ1-6; 8 bases fit TRBD1. The germline V gene has CDR1 SGHTA and CDR2 FQGNSA. Germline trimming cut 5 bases from V and 10 bases from J; bases unmatched to any gene: 7. The CDR3 has 14 residues. The CDR3 loop is CASSPWTGRSPLHF. The CDR3 region has the DNA TGTGCCAGCAGCCCTTGGACAGGGAGGTCACCCCTCCACTTT.

The chain has TRBV2 and TRBJ2-5, with 8 positions matching TRBD2. The V and J ends lost 5 bases and 5 bases, in that order; junction bases with no gene match: 13. The CDR3 has 16 residues. Per the germline V gene, CDR1 is SNHLY and CDR2 is FYNNEI. For the CDR3, the DNA is TGTGCCAGCAGTTCGGGACTAGAACCTCGGAAGGAGACCCAGTACTTC. It codes for CASSSGLEPRKETQYF. The full variable domain, rest sourced from reference TRBV2 and TRBJ2-5, is EPEVTQTPSHQVTQMGQEVILRCVPISNHLYFYWYRQILGQKVEFLVSFYNNEISEKSEIFDDQFSVERPDGSNFTLKIRSTKLEDSAMYFCASSSGLEPRKETQYFGPGTRLLVL.

The gene calls are TRBV7-3 and TRBJ2-2; weak D call: TRBD1 (5 bases). Germline V gives CDR1 SGHTA, CDR2 FQGTGA. With 5 bases removed from V and 5 bases from J, the gap between germline ends came to 9 bases. CDR3 length equals 13 residues. CDR3 in amino acids: CASSRGLTGELFF. The CDR3 coding sequence is TGTGCCAGCAGCAGGGGATTAACCGGGGAGCTGTTTTTT.

The V gene is TRBV2, the J gene TRBJ2-5; tentative D call: TRBD1 (5 bases). The V end lost 5 bases, the J end lost 2 bases, and 9 bases lay between the germline ends. The CDR3 spans 13 residues. Germline lookup yields CDR1 SNHLY and CDR2 FYNNEI. CDR3 nucleotides: TGTGCCAGCAGTAGGGGTGGACAAGAGACCCAGTACTTC. Protein: CASSRGGQETQYF.

The rearrangement joins TRBV4-3 to TRBJ2-2; possibly TRBD1 for D (5 bases). Trimming left V 3 bases short and J 1 base short, with 18 bases between. This CDR3 has 18 residues. Germline CDR1 and CDR2: LGHNA and YSLEER. Here the CDR3 DNA reads TGCGCCAGCAGCCAGGAGATGACAGCGATCTTGAACACCGGGGAGCTGTTTTTT. Its protein product is CASSQEMTAILNTGELFF.

This clone occurred a few times. The rearrangement uses TRBV4-2 and TRBJ2-5; TRBD1 matches at 9 bases. Germline V lookup: CDR1 LGHNA, CDR2 YNFKEQ. The V and J ends lost 0 bases and 5 bases, in that order; junction bases with no gene match: 7. This CDR3 is 16 amino acids long. The CDR3: CASSQDPLQGAETQYF. CDR3 nucleotides: TGTGCCAGCAGCCAAGATCCTCTACAGGGGGCCGAGACCCAGTACTTC.

The chain links TRBV27 to TRBJ1-2; 12 positions agree with TRBD1. The germline V gene has CDR1 MNHEY and CDR2 SMNVEV (reference sequence). This CDR3 spans 16 amino acids. The V and J ends lost 3 bases and 6 bases, in that order; junction bases with no gene match: 8. CDR3 sequence reads: CASSLGTGGAFNGYTF. The CDR3 DNA reads as TGTGCCAGCAGTTTGGGGACAGGGGGCGCCTTTAATGGCTACACCTTC.

The CDR3 DNA reads TGTGCCAGCACCTATGGGGCTAGCGGGCCAGATACGCAGTATTTT. As protein: CASTYGASGPDTQYF. The chain couples TRBV6-5 to TRBJ2-3, with 8 bases lining up with TRBD2. The CDR3 extends over 15 amino acids. The germline CDR1 and CDR2 sequences are MNHEY and SVGAGI. The junction had 10 bases not matched to a gene; V was cut back by 7 bases and J by 4 bases.

In its sample, this clone was seen a few times. The chain employs TRBV5-1 and TRBJ1-2; 7 nucleotides match TRBD1. CDR3 length: 14 residues. Germline CDR1 and CDR2: SGHRS and YFSETQ. V was pared by 2 bases and J by 4 bases, with 5 bases of the junction left unmatched. The CDR3 DNA reads as TGCGCCAGCAGCTTAACGGGACAGCGCTATGGCTACACCTTC. The encoded protein is CASSLTGQRYGYTF.

The chain couples TRBV9 to TRBJ1-2; D may be TRBD1 (6 bases). Germline-derived CDR1 and CDR2 are SGDLS and YYNGEE. This CDR3 is 16 amino acids long. Trimming removed 3 bases at V and 1 base at J, with 16 bases between. CDR3 sequence (DNA): TGTGCCAGCAGCGGTGGTTGGGGGCGGATTAACTATGGCTACACCTTC. It translates to CASSGGWGRINYGYTF.

The CDR3 is CASSLGSGGASSYNEQFF. The CDR3 DNA sequence: TGTGCCAGCAGCTTGGGTAGCGGGGGGGCAAGCTCCTACAATGAGCAGTTCTTC. The V call is TRBV5-4, the J call TRBJ2-1; 11 positions agree with TRBD2. V trimming: 0 bases; J trimming: 0 bases; junction bases outside the gene matches: 5. The germline V gene has CDR1 SGHNT and CDR2 YYREEE (reference sequence). The CDR3 sequence is 18 residues long.

This clone showed up just once. The chain carries TRBV19 and TRBJ1-5, with D possibly TRBD1 on 5 matching bases. V lost 6 bases and J 1 base, leaving 10 bases between the germline ends. CDR3 length: 14 residues. CDR1 and CDR2 from the germline V gene are LNHDA and SQIVND (reference sequence). In nucleotides, the CDR3 is TGTGCCAGTAGCGTAAGGGGAAGCAATCAGCCCCAGCATTTT. Protein: CASSVRGSNQPQHF.

This clone was detected only once. The chain links TRBV24-1 to TRBJ2-5; D not resolved. This CDR3 contains 15 residues. In germline, CDR1 is KGHDR, CDR2 SFDVKD. The V and J ends lost 4 bases and 2 bases respectively, with 13 bases between them. CDR3 residues: CATSETGEFQETQYF. The CDR3, as DNA: TGTGCCACCAGTGAGACTGGCGAGTTTCAAGAGACCCAGTACTTC.

The V call is TRBV27, the J call TRBJ1-1, with 9 bases matching TRBD1. The CDR3 is 14 residues long. The germline CDR1 and CDR2 sequences are MNHEY and SMNVEV (reference sequence). Germline trimming cut 8 bases from V and 5 bases from J; bases unmatched to any gene: 9. This CDR3 is CASRDRGLGTEAFF. The CDR3 bases are TGTGCCAGCCGAGACAGGGGGTTAGGGACTGAAGCTTTCTTT.

Here the CDR3 reads CASRPQGTSPLHF. CDR3 bases: TGTGCCAGCAGACCTCAGGGGACGTCACCCCTCCACTTT. The V call is TRBV7-9, the J call TRBJ1-6, with a possible D match to TRBD1 (6 bases). CDR1 and CDR2 (germline): SEHNR, FQNEAQ (reference sequence). Between the trimmed V and J ends, which lost 6 bases and 10 bases, there was a span of 13 bases. The CDR3 sequence is 13 residues long.

J is TRBJ1-2 and V is TRBV18; D is unresolved. The V gene lost 2 bases and the J gene lost 3 bases, with 13 bases spanning the gap. CDR3 length equals 15 residues. Germline lookup yields CDR1 KGHSH and CDR2 LQKENI. This CDR3 is CASSPTSETHYGYTF. The CDR3 DNA reads TGTGCCAGCTCACCAACATCGGAGACCCACTATGGCTACACCTTC.

The chain links TRBV7-2 to TRBJ2-5; TRBD2 agrees at 14 bases. Losses at the gene ends were 0 bases for V and 2 bases for J; bases not matched to a gene: 5. The CDR3 totals 18 residues. Germline values: CDR1 SGHTA, CDR2 FQGNSA. The CDR3 DNA is TGTGCCAGCAGCTTAGCGGGACTAGCGGGGGCCGCTCAAGAGACCCAGTACTTC. As protein: CASSLAGLAGAAQETQYF.

The chain is built from TRBV29-1 and TRBJ1-1, with TRBD1 as a possible D gene (5 bases). The germline gives CDR1 SQVTM, CDR2 ANQGSEA. V lost 6 bases, J lost 1 base, and 12 bases lay in between. The CDR3 runs to 13 residues. The CDR3 sequence: CSVGQGQNTEAFF. CDR3 DNA: TGCAGCGTGGGGCAGGGCCAGAACACTGAAGCTTTCTTT.

The chain joins TRBV11-2 to TRBJ1-2, with TRBD1 as a possible D gene (6 bases). The CDR3 sequence is 16 residues long. Germline V gives CDR1 SGHAT, CDR2 FQNNGV. V was shortened by 2 bases and J by 1 base, with 14 bases between the two germline ends. CDR3 DNA sequence: TGTGCCAGCAGCTTATGGGTGCCAGGGGTTAACTATGGCTACACCTTC. Its protein product is CASSLWVPGVNYGYTF. Variable domain in full (rest from reference TRBV11-2 and TRBJ1-2): EAGVAQSPRYKIIEKRQSVAFWCNPISGHATLYWYQQILGQGPKLLIQFQNNGVVDDSQLPKDRFSAERLKGVDSTLKIQPAKLEDSAVYLCASSLWVPGVNYGYTFGSGTRLTVV.

This chain joins TRBV5-8 and TRBJ2-7, with 8 positions matching TRBD1. CDR1 SGHTS and CDR2 YDEGEE come from the germline V gene. The CDR3 consists of 14 residues. The V segment lost 1 base and the J segment 8 bases; nucleotides outside the gene matches: 8. CDR3 DNA: TGTGCCAGCAGCTTGAGGGACAGGACTACGAAGCAGTACTTC. The encoded protein is CASSLRDRTTKQYF.

The chain employs TRBV28 and TRBJ1-4; possibly TRBD1 for D (5 bases). The V and J ends lost 7 bases and 7 bases respectively, with 19 bases between them. Germline V CDR1 and CDR2: MDHEN, SYDVKM. The CDR3 is 15 residues long. CDR3 in DNA: TGTGCCAGCACCGATAAGTCAGGGTTGGGTGAAAAACTGTTTTTT. Its translation is CASTDKSGLGEKLFF. Full variable domain (rest looked up from reference TRBV28 and TRBJ1-4): DVKVTQSSRYLVKRTGEKVFLECVQDMDHENMFWYRQDPGLGLRLIYFSYDVKMKEKGDIPEGYSVSREKKERFSLILESASTNQTSMYLCASTDKSGLGEKLFFGSGTQLSVL.